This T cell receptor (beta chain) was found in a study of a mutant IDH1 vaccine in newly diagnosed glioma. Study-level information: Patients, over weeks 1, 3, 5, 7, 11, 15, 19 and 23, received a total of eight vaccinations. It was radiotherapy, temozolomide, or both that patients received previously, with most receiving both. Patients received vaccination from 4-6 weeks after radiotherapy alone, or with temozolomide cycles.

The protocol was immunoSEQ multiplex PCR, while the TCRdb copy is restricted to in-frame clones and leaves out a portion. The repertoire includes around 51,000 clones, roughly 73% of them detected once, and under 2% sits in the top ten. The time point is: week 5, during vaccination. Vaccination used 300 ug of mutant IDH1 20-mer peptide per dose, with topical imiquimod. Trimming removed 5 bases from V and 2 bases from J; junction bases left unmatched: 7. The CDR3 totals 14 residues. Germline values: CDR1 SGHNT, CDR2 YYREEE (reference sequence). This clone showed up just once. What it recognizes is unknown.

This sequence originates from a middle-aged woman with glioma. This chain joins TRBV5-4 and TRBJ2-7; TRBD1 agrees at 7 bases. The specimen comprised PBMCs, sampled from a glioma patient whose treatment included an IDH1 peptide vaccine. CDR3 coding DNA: TGTGCCAGCAGACCGGACAGGCGGCCCTACGAGCAGTACTTC. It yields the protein CASRPDRRPYEQYF.